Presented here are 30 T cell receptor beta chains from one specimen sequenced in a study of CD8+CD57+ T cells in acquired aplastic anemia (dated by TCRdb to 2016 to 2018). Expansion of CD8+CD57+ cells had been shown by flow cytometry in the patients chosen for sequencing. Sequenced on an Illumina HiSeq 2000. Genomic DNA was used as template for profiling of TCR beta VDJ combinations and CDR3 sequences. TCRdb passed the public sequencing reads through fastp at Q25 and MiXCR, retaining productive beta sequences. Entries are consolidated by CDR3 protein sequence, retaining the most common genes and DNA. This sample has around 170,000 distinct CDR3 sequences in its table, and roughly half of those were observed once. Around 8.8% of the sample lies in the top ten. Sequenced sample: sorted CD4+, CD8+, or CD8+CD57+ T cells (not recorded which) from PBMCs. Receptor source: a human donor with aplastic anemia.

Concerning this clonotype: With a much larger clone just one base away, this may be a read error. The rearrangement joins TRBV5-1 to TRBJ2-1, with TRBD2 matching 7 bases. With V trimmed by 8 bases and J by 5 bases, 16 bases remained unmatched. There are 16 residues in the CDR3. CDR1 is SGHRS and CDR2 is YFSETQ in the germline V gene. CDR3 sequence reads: CARILANKRSDNEQFF. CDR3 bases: TGCGCCAGGATACTAGCGAATAAACGTTCAGACAATGAGCAGTTCTTC.

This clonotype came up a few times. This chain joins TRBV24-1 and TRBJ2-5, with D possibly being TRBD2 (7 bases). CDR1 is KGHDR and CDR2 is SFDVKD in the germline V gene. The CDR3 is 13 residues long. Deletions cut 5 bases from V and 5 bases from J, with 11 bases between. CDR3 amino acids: CATSGEGEETQYF. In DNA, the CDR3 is TGTGCCACCAGTGGGGAGGGGGAGGAGACCCAGTACTTC.

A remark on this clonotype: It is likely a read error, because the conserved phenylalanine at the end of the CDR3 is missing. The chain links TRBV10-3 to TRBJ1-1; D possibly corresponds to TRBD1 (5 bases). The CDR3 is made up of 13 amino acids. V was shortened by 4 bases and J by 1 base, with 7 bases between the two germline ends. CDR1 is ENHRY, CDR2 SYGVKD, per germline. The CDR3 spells CAISAGGNTEAFL. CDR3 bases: TGTGCCATCAGTGCTGGGGGGAACACTGAAGCTTTCCTT.

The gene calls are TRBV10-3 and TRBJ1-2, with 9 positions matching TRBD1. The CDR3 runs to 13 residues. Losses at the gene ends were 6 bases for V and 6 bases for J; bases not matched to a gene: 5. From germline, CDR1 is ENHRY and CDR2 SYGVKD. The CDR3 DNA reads TGTGCCATCAGCCGGACAGGGGAGGATGGCTACACCTTC. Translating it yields CAISRTGEDGYTF.

The CDR3 DNA sequence: TGCGCCAGCAGCTTGCAGGGAAAGGGCAATCAGCCCCAGCATTTT. This sequence encodes CASSLQGKGNQPQHF. The J gene is TRBJ1-5, the V gene TRBV5-1; D is perhaps TRBD1 (5 bases). CDR3 size: 15 residues. Deletions cut 1 base from V and 2 bases from J, with 10 bases between. Germline lookup yields CDR1 SGHRS and CDR2 YFSETQ.

The CDR3 here is CSDLGQNTEAFF. The CDR3 DNA sequence: TGCAGCGACTTGGGACAGAACACTGAAGCTTTCTTT. The chain couples TRBV29-1 to TRBJ1-1, with D maybe TRBD1 (6 bases). This CDR3 has 12 amino acids. Germline V gives CDR1 SQVTM, CDR2 ANQGSEA. The ends were cut back, 7 bases at V and 1 base at J, with 10 bases in the middle.

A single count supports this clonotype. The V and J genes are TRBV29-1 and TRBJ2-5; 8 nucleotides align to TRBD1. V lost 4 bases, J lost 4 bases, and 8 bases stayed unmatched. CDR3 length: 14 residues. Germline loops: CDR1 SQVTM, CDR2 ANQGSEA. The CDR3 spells CSVVGQGSRETQYF. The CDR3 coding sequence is TGCAGCGTTGTTGGACAGGGCTCTCGAGAGACCCAGTACTTC.

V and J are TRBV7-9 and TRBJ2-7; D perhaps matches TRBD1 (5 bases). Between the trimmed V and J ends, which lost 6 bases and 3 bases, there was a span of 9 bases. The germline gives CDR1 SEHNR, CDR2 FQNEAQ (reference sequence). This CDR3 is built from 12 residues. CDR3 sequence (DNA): TGTGCCAGCAGTTCACAGGACTACGAGCAGTACTTC. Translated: CASSSQDYEQYF.

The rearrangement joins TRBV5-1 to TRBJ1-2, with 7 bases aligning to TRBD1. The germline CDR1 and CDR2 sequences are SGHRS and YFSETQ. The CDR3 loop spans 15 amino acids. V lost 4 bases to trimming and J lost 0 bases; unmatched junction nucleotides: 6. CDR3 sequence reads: CASSEGQRTNYGYTF. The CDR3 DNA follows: TGCGCCAGCAGCGAGGGACAGCGAACTAACTATGGCTACACCTTC.

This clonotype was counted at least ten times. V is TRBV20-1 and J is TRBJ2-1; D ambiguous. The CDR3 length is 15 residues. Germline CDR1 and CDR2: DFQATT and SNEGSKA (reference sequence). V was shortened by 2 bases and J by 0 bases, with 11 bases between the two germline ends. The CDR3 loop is CSARNLQHSYNEQFF. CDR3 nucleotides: TGCAGTGCTAGAAACTTGCAGCACTCCTACAATGAGCAGTTCTTC.

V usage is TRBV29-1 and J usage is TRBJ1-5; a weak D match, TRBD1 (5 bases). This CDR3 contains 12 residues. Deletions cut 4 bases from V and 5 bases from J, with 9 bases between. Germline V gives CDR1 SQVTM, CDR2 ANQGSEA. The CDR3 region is CSVGQKDQPQHF. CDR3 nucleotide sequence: TGCAGCGTTGGACAGAAAGATCAGCCCCAGCATTTT.

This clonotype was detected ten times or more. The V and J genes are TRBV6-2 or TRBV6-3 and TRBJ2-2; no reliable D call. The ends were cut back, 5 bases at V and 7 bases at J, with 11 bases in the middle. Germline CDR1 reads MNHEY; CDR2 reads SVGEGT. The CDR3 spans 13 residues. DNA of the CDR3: TGTGCCAGCAGTACGGACGGTTTCGGGGAGCTGTTTTTT. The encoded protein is CASSTDGFGELFF.

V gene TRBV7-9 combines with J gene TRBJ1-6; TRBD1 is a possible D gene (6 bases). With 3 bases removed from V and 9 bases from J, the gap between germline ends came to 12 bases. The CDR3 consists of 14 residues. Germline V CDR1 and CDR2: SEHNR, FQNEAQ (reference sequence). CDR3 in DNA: TGTGCCAGCAGCTTGAGACAGGCCCCTTCACCCCTCCACTTT. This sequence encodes CASSLRQAPSPLHF.

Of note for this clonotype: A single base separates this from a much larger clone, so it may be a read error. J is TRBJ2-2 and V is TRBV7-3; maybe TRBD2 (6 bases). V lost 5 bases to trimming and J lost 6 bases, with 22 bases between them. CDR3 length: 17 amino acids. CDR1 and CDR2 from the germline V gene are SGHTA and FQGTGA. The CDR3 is CASSPSRDSGHAGELFF. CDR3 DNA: TGTGCCAGCAGCCCTTCAAGAGATAGCGGTCATGCCGGGGAGCTGTTTTTT. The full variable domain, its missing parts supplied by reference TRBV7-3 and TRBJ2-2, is GAGVSQTPSNKVTEKGKYVELRCDPISGHTALYWYRQSLGQGPEFLIYFQGTGAADDSGLPNDRFFAVRPEGSVSTLKIQRTERGDSAVYLCASSPSRDSGHAGELFFGEGSRLTVL.

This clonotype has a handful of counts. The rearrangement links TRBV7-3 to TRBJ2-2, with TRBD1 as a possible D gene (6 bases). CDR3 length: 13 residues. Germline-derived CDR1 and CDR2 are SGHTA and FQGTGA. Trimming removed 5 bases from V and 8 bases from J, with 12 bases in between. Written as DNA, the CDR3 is TGTGCCAGCAGCCCCTCAGGGGTGGGGGAGCTGTTTTTT. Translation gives CASSPSGVGELFF.

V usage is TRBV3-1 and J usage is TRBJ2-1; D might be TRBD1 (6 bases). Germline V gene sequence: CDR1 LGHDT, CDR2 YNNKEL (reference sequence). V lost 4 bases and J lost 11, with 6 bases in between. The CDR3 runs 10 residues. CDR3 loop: CASSRDKQFF. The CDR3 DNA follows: TGTGCCAGCAGCCGGGACAAGCAGTTCTTC.

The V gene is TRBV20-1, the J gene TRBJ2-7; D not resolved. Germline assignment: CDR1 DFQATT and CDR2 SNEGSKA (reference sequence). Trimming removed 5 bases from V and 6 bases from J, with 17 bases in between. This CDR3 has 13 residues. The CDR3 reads CSAPRSTTGEQYF. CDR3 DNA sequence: TGCAGTGCTCCACGGTCCACGACGGGCGAGCAGTACTTC.

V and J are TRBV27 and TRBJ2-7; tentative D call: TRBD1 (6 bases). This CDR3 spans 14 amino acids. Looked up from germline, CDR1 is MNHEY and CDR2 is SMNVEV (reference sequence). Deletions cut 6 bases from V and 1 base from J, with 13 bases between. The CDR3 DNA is TGTGCCAGCAGAAGGACAGAACCTTCCTACGAGCAGTACTTC. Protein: CASRRTEPSYEQYF.

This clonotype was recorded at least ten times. CDR3 sequence: CSARDPGTAKNTEAFF. CDR3 DNA sequence: TGCAGTGCTAGAGACCCCGGGACAGCAAAGAACACTGAAGCTTTCTTT. V and J are TRBV20-1 and TRBJ1-1; TRBD1 matches at 7 bases. V lost 0 bases, J lost 1 base, and 8 bases stayed unmatched. The CDR3 runs 16 residues. CDR1 DFQATT and CDR2 SNEGSKA come from the germline V gene (reference sequence).

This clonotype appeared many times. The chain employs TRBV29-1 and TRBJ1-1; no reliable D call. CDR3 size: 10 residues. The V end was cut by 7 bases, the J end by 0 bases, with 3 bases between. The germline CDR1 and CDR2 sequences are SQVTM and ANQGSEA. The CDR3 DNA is TGCAGCGGCATGAACACTGAAGCTTTCTTT. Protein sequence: CSGMNTEAFF.

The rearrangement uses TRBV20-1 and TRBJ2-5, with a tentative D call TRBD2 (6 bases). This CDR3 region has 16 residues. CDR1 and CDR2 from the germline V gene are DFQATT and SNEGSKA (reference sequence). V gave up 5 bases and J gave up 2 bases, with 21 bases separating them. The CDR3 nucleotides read TGCAGTGCTGGGGAGAGGTGGCAGGGAGGACAAGAGACCCAGTACTTC. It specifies CSAGERWQGGQETQYF.

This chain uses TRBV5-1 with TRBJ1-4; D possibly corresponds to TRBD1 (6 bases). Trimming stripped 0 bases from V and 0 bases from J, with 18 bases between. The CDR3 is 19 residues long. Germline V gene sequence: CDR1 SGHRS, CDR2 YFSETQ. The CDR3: CASSLALGGTAATNEKLFF. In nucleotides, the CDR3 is TGCGCCAGCAGCTTGGCCTTAGGGGGAACAGCTGCAACTAATGAAAAACTGTTTTTT.

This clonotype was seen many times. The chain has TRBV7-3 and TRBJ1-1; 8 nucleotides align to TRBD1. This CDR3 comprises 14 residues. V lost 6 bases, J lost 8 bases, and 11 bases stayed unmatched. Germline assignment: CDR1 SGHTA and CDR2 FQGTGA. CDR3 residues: CASRAQPRTGEAFF. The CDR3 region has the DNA TGTGCCAGCAGGGCCCAACCTAGGACAGGGGAAGCTTTCTTT.

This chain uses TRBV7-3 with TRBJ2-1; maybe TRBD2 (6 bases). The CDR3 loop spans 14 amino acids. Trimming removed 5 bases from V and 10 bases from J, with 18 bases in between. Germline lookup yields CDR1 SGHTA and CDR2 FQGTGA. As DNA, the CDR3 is TGTGCCAGCAGCCCCGGCCCGGGACTCACAGAGCAGTTCTTC. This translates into CASSPGPGLTEQFF.

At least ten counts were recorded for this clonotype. CDR3 nucleotides: TGTGCCAGCAGTGGAAGCGGGAGGGCCTACAATGAGCAGTTCTTC. This codes for CASSGSGRAYNEQFF. The chain uses TRBV9 and TRBJ2-1, with TRBD2 matching 10 bases. The germline V gene has CDR1 SGDLS and CDR2 YYNGEE. V dropped 5 bases and J dropped 2; count of bases not matched to a gene: 4. The CDR3 has 15 amino acids.

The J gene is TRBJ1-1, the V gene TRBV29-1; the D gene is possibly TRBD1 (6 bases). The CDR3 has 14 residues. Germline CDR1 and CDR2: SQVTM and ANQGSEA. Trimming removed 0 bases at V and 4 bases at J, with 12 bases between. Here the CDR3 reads CSVEDPGASTEAFF. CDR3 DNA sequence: TGCAGCGTTGAAGATCCAGGGGCCTCCACTGAAGCTTTCTTT.

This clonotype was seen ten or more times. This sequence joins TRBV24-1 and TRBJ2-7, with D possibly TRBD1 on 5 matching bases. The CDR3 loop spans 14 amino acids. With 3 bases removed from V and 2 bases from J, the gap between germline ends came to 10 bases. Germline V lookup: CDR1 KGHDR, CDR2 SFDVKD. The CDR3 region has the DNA TGTGCCACCAGTGATGCCAGGGTACCCTACGAGCAGTACTTC. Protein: CATSDARVPYEQYF.

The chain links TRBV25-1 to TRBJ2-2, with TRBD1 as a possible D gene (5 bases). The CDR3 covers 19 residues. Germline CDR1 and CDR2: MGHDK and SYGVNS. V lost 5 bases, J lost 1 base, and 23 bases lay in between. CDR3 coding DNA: TGTGCCAGCAGTATCCCCCAGGGTCGAGAAGGAAAGAACACCGGGGAGCTGTTTTTT. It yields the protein CASSIPQGREGKNTGELFF.

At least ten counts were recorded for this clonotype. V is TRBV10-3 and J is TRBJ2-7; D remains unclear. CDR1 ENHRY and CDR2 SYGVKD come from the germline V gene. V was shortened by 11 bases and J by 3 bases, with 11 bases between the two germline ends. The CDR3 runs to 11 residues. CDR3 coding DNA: TGTGCCTCGACGAGCTACTACGAGCAGTACTTC. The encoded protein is CASTSYYEQYF.

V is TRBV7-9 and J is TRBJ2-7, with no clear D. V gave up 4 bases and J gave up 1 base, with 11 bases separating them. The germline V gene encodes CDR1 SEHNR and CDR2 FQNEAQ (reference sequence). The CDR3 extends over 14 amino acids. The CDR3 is CASSSWLHSYEQYF. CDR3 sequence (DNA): TGTGCCAGCAGCTCTTGGTTGCATTCCTACGAGCAGTACTTC.